What follows is one TCR beta chain and its context. This entry is derived from a study of blood T cell repertoires in COVID-19. Study-level background: T cells, B-cell-depleted T cells, or PBMCs provided the cDNA or gDNA that served as material.

Original analysis: Amplified reference gene primers provided the basis for estimating nucleated cell counts. Profiled with immunoSEQ multiplex PCR; TCRdb holds only in-frame clones, not every one. From that table come the V and J calls and clone size; the DNA was used to work out D and trimming. Of around 230,000 clones listed, roughly 84% are singletons. Germline V gene lookup returns CDR1 LGHDT and CDR2 YNNKEL (reference sequence). V was clipped by 4 bases and J by 8 bases, with 11 bases between them. CDR3 length: 12 amino acids. This receptor was obtained from a man aged 35 to 55 who had recovered from COVID-19. This chain joins TRBV3-1 (or the pseudogene TRBV3-2) and TRBJ1-2; D gene unclear. The sequenced material came from peripheral blood. In DNA form, the CDR3 reads TGTGCCAGCAGCCTCCCGGGTCTAGGCTACACCTTC. Its translation: CASSLPGLGYTF.